The 9 T cell receptor beta chains listed next were all sequenced from one sample in a study of T cell responses to AZD1222 COVID-19 vaccine. Sequencing used immunoSEQ multiplex PCR; TCRdb keeps in-frame clones, though not all of them. The sample carries over 65,000 clones, roughly 90% recorded once. The sequencing here drew on peripheral blood, taken 28 days after the second AZD1222 dose. The receptor source for this set is an adult who received the AZD1222 COVID-19 vaccine.

This chain links TRBV2 with TRBJ1-2; tentative D call: TRBD1 (6 bases). Trimming removed 6 bases at V and 7 bases at J, with 15 bases between. The CDR3 length is 13 residues. Germline-derived CDR1 and CDR2 are SNHLY and FYNNEI. Here the CDR3 reads CASRGTGQRGYTF. CDR3 nucleotide sequence: TGTGCCAGCAGGGGAACAGGGCAGCGTGGCTACACCTTC. Full variable domain (outside the CDR3, taken from reference TRBV2 and TRBJ1-2): EPEVTQTPSHQVTQMGQEVILRCVPISNHLYFYWYRQILGQKVEFLVSFYNNEISEKSEIFDDQFSVERPDGSNFTLKIRSTKLEDSAMYFCASRGTGQRGYTFGSGTRLTVV.

This rearrangement joins TRBV6-6 to TRBJ2-2; tentatively, D is TRBD2 (5 bases). This CDR3 comprises 13 residues. V was cut by 2 bases and J by 7 bases, with 8 bases left in between. Germline V gene sequence: CDR1 MNHNY, CDR2 SVGAGI (reference sequence). DNA for the CDR3: TGTGCCAGCAGTTACACCGGGAACGGGGAGCTGTTTTTT. Its translation: CASSYTGNGELFF.

Comments on this clone: The sample holds other DNA sequences that translate to the same CDR3. The gene calls are TRBV5-1 and TRBJ2-3; D remains unclear. Per the germline V gene, CDR1 is SGHRS and CDR2 is YFSETQ. V gave up 5 bases and J gave up 2 bases, with 15 bases separating them. The CDR3 extends over 15 amino acids. CDR3 in amino acids: CASRLDSTSTDTQYF. DNA for the CDR3: TGCGCCAGCAGACTTGACTCAACTTCCACAGATACGCAGTATTTT.

The V call is TRBV5-4, the J call TRBJ2-1, with D unclear. The CDR3 runs 14 residues. V was shortened by 2 bases and J by 7 bases, with 13 bases between the two germline ends. Germline CDR1 and CDR2: SGHNT and YYREEE (reference sequence). The CDR3 DNA follows: TGTGCCAGCAGCTTCAGTTTTGGCGGAAATGAGCAGTTCTTC. It codes for CASSFSFGGNEQFF.

The table lists this clone with a count of one. The CDR3 region has the DNA TGTGCCAGCTCACCAGACAGGAGGGCGACAGATACGCAGTATTTT. This gives the protein CASSPDRRATDTQYF. This sequence joins TRBV18 and TRBJ2-3; D may correspond to TRBD1 or TRBD2 (6 bases each). V gave up 2 bases and J gave up 3 bases, with 12 bases separating them. Germline CDR1 and CDR2: KGHSH and LQKENI. The length of the CDR3 is 15 residues.

The V and J genes are TRBV15 and TRBJ1-4, with a weak D call TRBD1 (5 bases). Trimming pared 0 bases from V and 3 bases from J, leaving 11 bases between. The CDR3 contains 16 residues. Germline CDR1 is LNHNV and CDR2 is YYDKDF (reference sequence). The CDR3 reads CATSRDRGSANEKLFF. CDR3 nucleotide sequence: TGTGCCACCAGCAGAGATCGGGGCAGCGCTAATGAAAAACTGTTTTTT.

The chain carries TRBV4-1 and TRBJ2-2; D may be TRBD2 (6 bases). The CDR3 contains 15 residues. V was shortened by 0 bases and J by 3 bases, with 8 bases between the two germline ends. The germline V gene has CDR1 MGHRA and CDR2 YSYEKL. The CDR3 spells CASSQDGRYTGELFF. CDR3 sequence (DNA): TGCGCCAGCAGCCAAGACGGGAGATACACCGGGGAGCTGTTTTTT.

Notes on this clone: Additional DNA sequences in this sample encode the identical CDR3. The V gene is TRBV19, the J gene TRBJ2-1, with unresolved D. Trimming stripped 3 bases from V and 1 base from J, with 4 bases between. Germline assignment: CDR1 LNHDA and CDR2 SQIVND (reference sequence). The CDR3 totals 13 residues. The CDR3 here is CASSIGSYNEQFF. The CDR3 coding sequence is TGTGCCAGTAGTATTGGATCCTACAATGAGCAGTTCTTC.

This rearrangement joins TRBV3-1 (or the pseudogene TRBV3-2) to TRBJ1-4; 9 bases are a match to TRBD1. The CDR3 covers 15 residues. Germline V lookup: CDR1 LGHDT, CDR2 YNNKEL (reference sequence). With 4 bases clipped from V and 8 bases from J, the junction kept 8 bases outside the gene matches. The CDR3 spells CASSPRGTGWEKLFF. CDR3 in DNA: TGTGCCAGCAGCCCCAGGGGGACAGGGTGGGAAAAACTGTTTTTT.